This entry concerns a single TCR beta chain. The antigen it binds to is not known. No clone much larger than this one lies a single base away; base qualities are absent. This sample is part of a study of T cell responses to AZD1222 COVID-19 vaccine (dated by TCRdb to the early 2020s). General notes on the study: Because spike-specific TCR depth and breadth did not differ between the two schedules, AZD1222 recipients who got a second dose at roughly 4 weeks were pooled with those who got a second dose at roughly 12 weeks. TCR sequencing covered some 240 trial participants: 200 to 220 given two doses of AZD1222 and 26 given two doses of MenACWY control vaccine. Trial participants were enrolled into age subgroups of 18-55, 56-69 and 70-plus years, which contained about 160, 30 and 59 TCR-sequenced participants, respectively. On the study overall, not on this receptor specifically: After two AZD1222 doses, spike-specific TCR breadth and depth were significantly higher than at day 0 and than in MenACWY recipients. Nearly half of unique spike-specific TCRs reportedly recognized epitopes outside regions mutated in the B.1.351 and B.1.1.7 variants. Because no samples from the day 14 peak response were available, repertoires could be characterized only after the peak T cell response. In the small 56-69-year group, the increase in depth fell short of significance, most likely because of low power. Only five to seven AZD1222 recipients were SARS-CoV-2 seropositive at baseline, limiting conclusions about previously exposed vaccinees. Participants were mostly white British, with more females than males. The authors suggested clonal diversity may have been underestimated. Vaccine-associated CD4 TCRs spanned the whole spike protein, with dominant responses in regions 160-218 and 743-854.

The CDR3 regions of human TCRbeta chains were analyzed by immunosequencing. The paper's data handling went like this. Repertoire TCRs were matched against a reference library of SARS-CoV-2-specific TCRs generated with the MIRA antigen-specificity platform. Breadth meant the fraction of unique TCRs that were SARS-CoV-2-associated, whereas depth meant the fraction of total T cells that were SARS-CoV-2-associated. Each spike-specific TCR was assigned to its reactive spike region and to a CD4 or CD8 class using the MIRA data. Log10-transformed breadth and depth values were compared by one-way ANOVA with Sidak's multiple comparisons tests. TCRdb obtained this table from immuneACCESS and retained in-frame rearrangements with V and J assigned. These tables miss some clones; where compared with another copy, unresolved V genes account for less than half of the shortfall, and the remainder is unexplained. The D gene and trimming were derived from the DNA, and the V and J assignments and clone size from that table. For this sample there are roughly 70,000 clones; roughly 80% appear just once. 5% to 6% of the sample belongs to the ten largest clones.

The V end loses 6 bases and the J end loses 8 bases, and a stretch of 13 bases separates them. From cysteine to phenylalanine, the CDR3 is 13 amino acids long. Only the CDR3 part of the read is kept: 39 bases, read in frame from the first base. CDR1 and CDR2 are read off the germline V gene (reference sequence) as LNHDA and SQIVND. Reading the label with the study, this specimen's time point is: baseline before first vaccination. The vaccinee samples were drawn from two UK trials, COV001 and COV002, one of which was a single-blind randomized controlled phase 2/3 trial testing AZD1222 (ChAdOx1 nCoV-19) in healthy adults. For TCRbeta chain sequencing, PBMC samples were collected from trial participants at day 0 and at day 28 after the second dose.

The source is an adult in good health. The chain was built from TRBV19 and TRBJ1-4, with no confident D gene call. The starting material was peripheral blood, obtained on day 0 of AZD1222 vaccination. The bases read TGTGCCAGTAGGGCAGGCCCGAGCGAAAAACTGTTTTTT. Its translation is CASRAGPSEKLFF.